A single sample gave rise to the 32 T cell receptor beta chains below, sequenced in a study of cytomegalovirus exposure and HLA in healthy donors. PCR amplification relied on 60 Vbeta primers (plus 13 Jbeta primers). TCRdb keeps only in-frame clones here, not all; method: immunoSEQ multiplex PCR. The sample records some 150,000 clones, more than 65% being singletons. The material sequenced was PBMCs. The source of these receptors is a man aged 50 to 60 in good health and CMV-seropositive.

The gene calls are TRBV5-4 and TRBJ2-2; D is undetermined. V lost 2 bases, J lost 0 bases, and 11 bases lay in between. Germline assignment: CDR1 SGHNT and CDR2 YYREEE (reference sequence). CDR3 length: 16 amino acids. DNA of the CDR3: TGTGCCAGCAGCTTTTCTCGGTTCGCGAACACCGGGGAGCTGTTTTTT. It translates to CASSFSRFANTGELFF.

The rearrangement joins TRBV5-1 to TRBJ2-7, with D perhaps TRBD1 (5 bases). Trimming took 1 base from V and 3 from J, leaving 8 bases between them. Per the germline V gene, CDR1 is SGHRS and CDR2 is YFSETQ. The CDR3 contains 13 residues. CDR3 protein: CASSLSQGYEQYF. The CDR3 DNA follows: TGCGCCAGCAGCTTGAGTCAGGGCTACGAGCAGTACTTC.

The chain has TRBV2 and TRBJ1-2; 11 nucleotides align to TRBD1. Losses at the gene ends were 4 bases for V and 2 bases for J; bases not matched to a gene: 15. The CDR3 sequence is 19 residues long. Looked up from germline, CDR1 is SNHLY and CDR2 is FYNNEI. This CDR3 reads CASSGPTPGQGGRNYGYTF. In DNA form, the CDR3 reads TGTGCCAGCAGTGGTCCGACACCGGGACAGGGGGGTCGGAACTATGGCTACACCTTC.

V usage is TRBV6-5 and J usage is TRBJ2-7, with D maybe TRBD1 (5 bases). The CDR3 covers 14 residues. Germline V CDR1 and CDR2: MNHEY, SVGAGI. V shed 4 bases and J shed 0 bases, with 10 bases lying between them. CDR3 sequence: CASSFRVASYEQYF. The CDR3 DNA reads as TGTGCCAGCAGTTTCAGGGTTGCCTCCTACGAGCAGTACTTC.

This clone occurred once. CDR3 coding DNA: TGTGCCAGCTCACTCGACAGGACCAGTTTGCCCCAGCATTTT. Protein sequence: CASSLDRTSLPQHF. The genes are TRBV18 and TRBJ1-5, with D possibly matching TRBD1 (6 bases). Germline values: CDR1 KGHSH, CDR2 LQKENI. V gave up 4 bases and J gave up 9 bases, with 16 bases separating them. The CDR3 covers 14 residues.

The CDR3 region has the DNA TGCGCCAGCAGTGAGACAAGGGGCGAGCAGTACTTC. It is translated as CASSETRGEQYF. The chain recombines TRBV10-1 with TRBJ2-7, with D maybe TRBD1 (5 bases). Germline V CDR1 and CDR2: WNHNN, SYGVQD (reference sequence). V was trimmed by 2 bases and J by 6 bases, leaving 8 bases between them. The CDR3 sequence is 12 residues long.

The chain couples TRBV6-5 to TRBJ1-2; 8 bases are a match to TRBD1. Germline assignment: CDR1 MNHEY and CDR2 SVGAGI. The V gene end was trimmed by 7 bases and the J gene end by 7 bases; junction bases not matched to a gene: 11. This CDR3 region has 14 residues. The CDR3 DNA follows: TGTGCCAGCACCGCGGTACAGGGGGTGAGTGGCTACACCTTC. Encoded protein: CASTAVQGVSGYTF.

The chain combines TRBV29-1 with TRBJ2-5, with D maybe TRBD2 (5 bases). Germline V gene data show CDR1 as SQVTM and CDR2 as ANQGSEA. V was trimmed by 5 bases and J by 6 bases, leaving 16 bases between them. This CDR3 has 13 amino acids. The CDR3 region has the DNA TGCAGCGTTCGAAGTGACGGAGGAAAGACCCAGTACTTC. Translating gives CSVRSDGGKTQYF.

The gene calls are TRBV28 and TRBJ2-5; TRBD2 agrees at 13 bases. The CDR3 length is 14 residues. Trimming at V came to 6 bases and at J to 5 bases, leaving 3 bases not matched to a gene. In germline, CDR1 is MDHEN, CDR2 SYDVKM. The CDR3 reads CASSLGLAGETQYF. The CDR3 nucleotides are TGTGCCAGCAGCCTGGGACTAGCGGGGGAGACCCAGTACTTC.

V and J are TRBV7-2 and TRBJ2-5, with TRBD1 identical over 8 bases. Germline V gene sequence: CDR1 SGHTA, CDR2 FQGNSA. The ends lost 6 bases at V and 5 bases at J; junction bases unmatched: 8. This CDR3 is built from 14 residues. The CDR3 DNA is TGTGCCAGCAGACTAACAGGGGGTCGGGAGACCCAGTACTTC. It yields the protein CASRLTGGRETQYF. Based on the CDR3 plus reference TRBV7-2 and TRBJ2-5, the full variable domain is GAGVSQSPSNKVTEKGKDVELRCDPISGHTALYWYRQSLGQGLEFLIYFQGNSAPDKSGLPSDRFSAERTGGSVSTLTIQRTQQEDSAVYLCASRLTGGRETQYFGPGTRLLVL.

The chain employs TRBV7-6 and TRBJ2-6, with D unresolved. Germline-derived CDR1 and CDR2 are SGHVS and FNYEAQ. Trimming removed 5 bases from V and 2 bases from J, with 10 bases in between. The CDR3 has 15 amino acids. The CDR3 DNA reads TGTGCCAGCAGCCCTGTGAGCGCTGGGGCCAACGTCCTGACTTTC. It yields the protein CASSPVSAGANVLTF.

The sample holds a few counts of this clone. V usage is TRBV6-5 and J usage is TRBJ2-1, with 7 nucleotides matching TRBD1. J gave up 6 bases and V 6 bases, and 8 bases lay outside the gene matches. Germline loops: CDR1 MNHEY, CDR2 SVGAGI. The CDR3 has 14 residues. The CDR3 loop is CASRRQGALNEQFF. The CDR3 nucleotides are TGTGCCAGCAGAAGACAGGGTGCCCTCAATGAGCAGTTCTTC.

The CDR3 protein is CAIRGTSLGELFF. In nucleotides, the CDR3 is TGTGCCATCAGGGGGACTAGCCTTGGGGAGCTGTTTTTT. The V gene is TRBV10-3, the J gene TRBJ2-2; 9 nucleotides align to TRBD2. The V and J ends lost 6 bases and 8 bases, in that order; junction bases with no gene match: 4. Germline CDR1 and CDR2: ENHRY and SYGVKD. The CDR3 spans 13 residues.

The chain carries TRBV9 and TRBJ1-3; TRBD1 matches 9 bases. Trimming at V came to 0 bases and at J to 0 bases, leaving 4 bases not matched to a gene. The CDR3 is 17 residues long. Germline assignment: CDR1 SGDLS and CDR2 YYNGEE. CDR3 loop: CASSVGIQGASGNTIYF. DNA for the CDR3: TGTGCCAGCAGCGTAGGGATACAGGGGGCCTCTGGAAACACCATATATTTT.

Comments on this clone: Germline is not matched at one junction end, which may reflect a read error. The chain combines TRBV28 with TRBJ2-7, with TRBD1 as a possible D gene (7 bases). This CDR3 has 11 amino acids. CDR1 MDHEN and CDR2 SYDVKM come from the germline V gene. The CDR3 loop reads CATGGVTGRKF. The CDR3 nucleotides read TGTGCCACCGGCGGGGTGACAGGGCGAAAGTTC.

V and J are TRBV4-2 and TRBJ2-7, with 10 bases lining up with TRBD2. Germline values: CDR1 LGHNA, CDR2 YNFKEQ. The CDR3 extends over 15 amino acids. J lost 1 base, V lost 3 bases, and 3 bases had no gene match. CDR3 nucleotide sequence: TGTGCCAGCAGCCATACTAGCGGGACGTCCTACGAGCAGTACTTC. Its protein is CASSHTSGTSYEQYF.

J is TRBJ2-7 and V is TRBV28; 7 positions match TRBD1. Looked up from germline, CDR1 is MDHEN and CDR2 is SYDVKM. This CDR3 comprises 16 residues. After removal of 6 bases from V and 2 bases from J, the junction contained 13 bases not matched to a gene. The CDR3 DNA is TGTGCCAGCAGGCCCGCTACGACAGGGCAGCCCTACGAGCAGTACTTC. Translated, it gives CASRPATTGQPYEQYF. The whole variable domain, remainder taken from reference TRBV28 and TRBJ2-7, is DVKVTQSSRYLVKRTGEKVFLECVQDMDHENMFWYRQDPGLGLRLIYFSYDVKMKEKGDIPEGYSVSREKKERFSLILESASTNQTSMYLCASRPATTGQPYEQYFGPGTRLTVT.

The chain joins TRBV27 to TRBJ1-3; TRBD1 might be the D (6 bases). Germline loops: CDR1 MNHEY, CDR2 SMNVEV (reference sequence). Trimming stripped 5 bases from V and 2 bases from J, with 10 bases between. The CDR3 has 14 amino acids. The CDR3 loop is CASSPTGTGNTIYF. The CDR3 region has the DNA TGTGCCAGCAGTCCCACAGGGACTGGAAACACCATATATTTT.

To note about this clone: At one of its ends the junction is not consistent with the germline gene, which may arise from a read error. The CDR3 DNA sequence: TGTGCCGGCAGCTTAAGGGCGGGAGGCCCAGATACGCAGTATTTT. Translating it yields CAGSLRAGGPDTQYF. The V call is TRBV7-9, the J call TRBJ2-3, with 8 bases matching TRBD2. Per the germline V gene, CDR1 is SEHNR and CDR2 is FQNEAQ (reference sequence). CDR3 length: 15 residues.

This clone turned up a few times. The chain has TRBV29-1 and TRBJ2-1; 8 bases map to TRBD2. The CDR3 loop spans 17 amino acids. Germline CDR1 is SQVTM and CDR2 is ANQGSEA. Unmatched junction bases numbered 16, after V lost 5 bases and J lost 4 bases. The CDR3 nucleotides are TGCAGCGTTAGATTCCTTACTAGCGGCAGTACATACAATGAGCAGTTCTTC. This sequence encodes CSVRFLTSGSTYNEQFF.

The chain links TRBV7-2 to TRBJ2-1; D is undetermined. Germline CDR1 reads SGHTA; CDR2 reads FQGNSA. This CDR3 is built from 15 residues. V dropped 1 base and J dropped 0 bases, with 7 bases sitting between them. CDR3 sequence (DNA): TGTGCCAGCAGCTTAGTACTGAACTCCTACAATGAGCAGTTCTTC. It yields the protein CASSLVLNSYNEQFF.

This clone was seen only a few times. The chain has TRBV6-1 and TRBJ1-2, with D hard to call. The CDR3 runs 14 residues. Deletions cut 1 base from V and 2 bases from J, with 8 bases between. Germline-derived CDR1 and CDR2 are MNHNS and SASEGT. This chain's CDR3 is CASSEGGLNYGYTF. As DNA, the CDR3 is TGTGCCAGCAGTGAAGGTGGGCTCAACTATGGCTACACCTTC.

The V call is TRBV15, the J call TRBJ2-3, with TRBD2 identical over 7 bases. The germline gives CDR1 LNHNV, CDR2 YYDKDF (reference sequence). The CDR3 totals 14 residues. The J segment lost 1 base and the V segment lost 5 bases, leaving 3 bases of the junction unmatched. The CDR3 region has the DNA TGTGCCACCAGCGATAGCGGGCGCACAGATACGCAGTATTTT. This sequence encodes CATSDSGRTDTQYF. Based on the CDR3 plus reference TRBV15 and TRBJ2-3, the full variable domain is DAMVIQNPRYQVTQFGKPVTLSCSQTLNHNVMYWYQQKSSQAPKLLFHYYDKDFNNEADTPDNFQSRRPNTSFCFLDIRSPGLGDTAMYLCATSDSGRTDTQYFGPGTRLTVL.

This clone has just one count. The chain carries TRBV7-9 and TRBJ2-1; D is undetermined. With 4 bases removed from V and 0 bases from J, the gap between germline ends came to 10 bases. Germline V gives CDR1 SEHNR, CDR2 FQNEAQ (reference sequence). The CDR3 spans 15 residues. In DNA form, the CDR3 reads TGTGCCAGCAGCTCCTATGGTGCCTCCTACAATGAGCAGTTCTTC. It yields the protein CASSSYGASYNEQFF.

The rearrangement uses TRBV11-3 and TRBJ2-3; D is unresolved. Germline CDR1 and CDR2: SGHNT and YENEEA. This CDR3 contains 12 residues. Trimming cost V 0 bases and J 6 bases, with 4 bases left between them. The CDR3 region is CASSLDADTQYF. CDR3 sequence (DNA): TGTGCCAGCAGCTTAGATGCGGATACGCAGTATTTT.

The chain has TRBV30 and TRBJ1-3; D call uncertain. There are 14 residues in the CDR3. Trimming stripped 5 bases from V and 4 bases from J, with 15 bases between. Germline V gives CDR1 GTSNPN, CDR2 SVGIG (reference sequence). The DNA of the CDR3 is TGTGCCTGGGGCGGGCTGAGAACCGGAAACACCATATATTTT. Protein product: CAWGGLRTGNTIYF.

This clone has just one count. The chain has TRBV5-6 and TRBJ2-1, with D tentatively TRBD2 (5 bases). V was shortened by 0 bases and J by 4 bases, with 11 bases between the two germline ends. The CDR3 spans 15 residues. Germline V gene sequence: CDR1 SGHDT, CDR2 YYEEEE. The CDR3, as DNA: TGTGCCAGCAGCTTGGGGTTAGCGCCATACAATGAGCAGTTCTTC. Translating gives CASSLGLAPYNEQFF.

This chain's CDR3 is CASSPRGRINGYTF. CDR3 nucleotides: TGTGCCAGCAGCCCCAGGGGGCGCATTAATGGCTACACCTTC. The J gene is TRBJ1-2, the V gene TRBV27; 8 positions match TRBD1. The germline gives CDR1 MNHEY, CDR2 SMNVEV (reference sequence). This CDR3 contains 14 residues. V shed 6 bases and J 6 bases; nucleotides not matched to a gene: 9.

The CDR3 reads CASRGNRSPYNEQFF. CDR3 coding DNA: TGTGCCAGCAGGGGGAACAGGAGCCCCTACAATGAGCAGTTCTTC. The chain uses TRBV11-2 and TRBJ2-1; tentatively, D is TRBD1 (5 bases). V lost 6 bases and J lost 2, with 14 bases in between. The CDR3 has 15 residues. CDR1 and CDR2 (germline): SGHAT, FQNNGV.

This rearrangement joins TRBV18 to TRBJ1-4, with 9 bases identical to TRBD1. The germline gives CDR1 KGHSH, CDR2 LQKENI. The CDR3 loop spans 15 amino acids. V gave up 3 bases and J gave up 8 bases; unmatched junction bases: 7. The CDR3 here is CASSPYRGRGEKLFF. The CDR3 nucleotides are TGTGCCAGCTCACCGTACAGGGGGCGCGGGGAAAAACTGTTTTTT.

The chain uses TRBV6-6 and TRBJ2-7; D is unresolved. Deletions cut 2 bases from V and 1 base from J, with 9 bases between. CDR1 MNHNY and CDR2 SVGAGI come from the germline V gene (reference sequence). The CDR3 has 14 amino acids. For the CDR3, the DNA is TGTGCCAGCAGTTACAACGGTGATTCCTACGAGCAGTACTTC. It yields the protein CASSYNGDSYEQYF.

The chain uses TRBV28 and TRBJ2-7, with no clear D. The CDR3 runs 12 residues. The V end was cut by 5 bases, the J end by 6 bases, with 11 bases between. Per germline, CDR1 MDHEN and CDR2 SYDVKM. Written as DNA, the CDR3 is TGTGCCAGCAGTCGCCCAATCGGCGAGCAGTACTTC. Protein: CASSRPIGEQYF.